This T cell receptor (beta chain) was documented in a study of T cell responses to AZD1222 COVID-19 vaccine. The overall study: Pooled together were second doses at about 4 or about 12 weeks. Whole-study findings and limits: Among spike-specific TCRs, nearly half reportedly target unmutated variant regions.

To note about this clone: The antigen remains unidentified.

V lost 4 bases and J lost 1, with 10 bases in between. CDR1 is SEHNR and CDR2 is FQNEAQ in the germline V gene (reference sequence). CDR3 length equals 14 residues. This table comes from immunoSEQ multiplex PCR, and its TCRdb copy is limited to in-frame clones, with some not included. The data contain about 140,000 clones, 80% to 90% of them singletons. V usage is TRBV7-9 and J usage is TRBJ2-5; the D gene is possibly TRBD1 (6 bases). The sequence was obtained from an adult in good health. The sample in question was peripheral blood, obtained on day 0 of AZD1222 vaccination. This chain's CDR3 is CASSSTGRQETQYF. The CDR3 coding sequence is TGTGCCAGCAGCTCAACAGGGCGCCAAGAGACCCAGTACTTC.